This T cell receptor beta chain is drawn from a study of Ad26.COV2.S vaccination and SARS-CoV-2 variants. Study context: By the intramuscular route, Ad26.COV2.S was given once, or twice 56 days apart.

Germline CDR1 SGHNT, CDR2 YENEEA. This CDR3 is built from 18 residues. Trimming at V came to 0 bases and at J to 0 bases, leaving 10 bases not matched to a gene. Some clones are missing from TCRdb's copy, which holds only in-frame ones; the method was immunoSEQ multiplex PCR. This sample has a few hundred thousand clones, with about 90% found just once. The treatment: roughly 18 received Ad26.COV2.S at low or high dose, single or two shots; roughly five received placebo; per-sample allocation not given. Day 63 after the first vaccine or placebo injection was the time point for sampling. The clonotype comes from a person aged 18-60 years who received the Ad26.COV2.S COVID-19 vaccine or a placebo. Sequenced here: peripheral blood, sampled in a trial of Ad26.COV2.S vaccine versus placebo. This chain uses TRBV11-3 with TRBJ1-2; 7 nucleotides match TRBD1. The CDR3 sequence: CASSLDQGQGGSNYGYTF. The CDR3 DNA reads as TGTGCCAGCAGCTTAGATCAAGGTCAAGGGGGCTCTAACTATGGCTACACCTTC.